This record covers a single TCR beta chain. CDR1 and CDR2 (germline): DFQATT, SNEGSKA (reference sequence). V was clipped by 2 bases and J by 2 bases; unmatched bases: 5. The CDR3 has 15 residues. These data originate in a study of patients and donors after allogeneic stem cell transplantation. TCRdb analysed the RT-PCR reads with MiXCR anew, one entry per CDR3 protein. The sample includes fewer than 200,000 distinct CDR3 sequences, about 32% seen only once; the top ten take 3.2%. This receptor was identified in a human donor who was either an allogeneic HSCT recipient or a stem cell or donor lymphocyte infusion donor (not recorded which). It is not recorded whose cells these are; they may come from a transplant donor. This chain connects TRBV20-1 to TRBJ2-1; 8 nucleotides match TRBD2. The sample consisted of blood, either unsorted or a sorted T cell fraction (not recorded which). The CDR3 loop reads CSARPSGRAYNEQFF. The CDR3, as DNA: TGCAGTGCTAGACCTAGCGGGCGTGCCTACAATGAGCAGTTCTTC.